This TCR beta chain derives from a study of post-analysis software for immune sequencing data. Findings and limits, study-wide: Controls had lower frequencies than patients of four or five TRBV segments, which included TRBV5-6, TRBV5-1 and TRBV20-1.

Incorporated into the TCR beta cDNA libraries were unique molecular identifiers, which served to reduce PCR and sequencing biases. MiXCR was run by TCRdb on the PCR reads, yielding one entry per CDR3 protein. The sample yields 450,000 to 700,000 distinct CDR3 sequences, 40% to 50% seen once. The CDR3 runs to 12 residues. Germline loops: CDR1 SQVTM, CDR2 ANQGSEA. V lost 6 bases and J lost 1, with 9 bases in between. This clonotype was recorded a few times. As yet, its antigen is unknown. The specimen sequenced was blood. This clonotype originated in a girl aged 10 to 17 with multiple sclerosis. V usage is TRBV29-1 and J usage is TRBJ1-1; D might be TRBD1 (6 bases). The CDR3 coding sequence is TGCAGCGTCTGGACAGCGAACACTGAAGCTTTCTTT. Translated, it gives CSVWTANTEAFF. Full variable domain (outside the CDR3, taken from reference TRBV29-1 and TRBJ1-1): SAVISQKPSRDICQRGTSLTIQCQVDSQVTMMFWYRQQPGQSLTLIATANQGSEATYESGFVIDKFPISRPNLTFSTLTVSNMSPEDSSIYLCSVWTANTEAFFGQGTRLTVV.